These 29 T cell receptor beta chains were sequenced from one sample in a study of control samples from healthy donors and cancer patients (dated by TCRdb to 2018 to 2020). The library was generated by the immunoSEQ multiplex PCR assay. TCRdb retrieved this table from immuneACCESS and kept in-frame rearrangements only. Not all clones are present; in checked studies, unresolved V genes account for under half, and no reason is known for the remainder. Present in this sample are just under 80,000 clones, around 90% of which were seen just once. The top ten clones comprise 1.9% of the sample. The source material was PBMCs. The receptor set was obtained from a woman aged 55-69 years with head and neck cancer.

The rearrangement joins TRBV19 to TRBJ1-2; 7 bases fit TRBD1. The CDR3 extends over 13 amino acids. Germline-derived CDR1 and CDR2 are LNHDA and SQIVND (reference sequence). Unmatched junction bases numbered 5, after V lost 4 bases and J lost 6 bases. CDR3 bases: TGTGCCAGTAGTACGCGGGACAGAAATGGCTACACCTTC. Its translation is CASSTRDRNGYTF. The full variable domain, its missing parts supplied by reference TRBV19 and TRBJ1-2, is DGGITQSPKYLFRKEGQNVTLSCEQNLNHDAMYWYRQDPGQGLRLIYYSQIVNDFQKGDIAEGYSVSREKKESFPLTVTSAQKNPTAFYLCASSTRDRNGYTFGSGTRLTVV.

CDR3 protein: CAITLDRDYGYTF. The CDR3 DNA follows: TGTGCCATCACCCTGGACAGAGACTATGGCTACACCTTC. The V and J genes are TRBV10-3 and TRBJ1-2; D is possibly TRBD1 (6 bases). There are 13 residues in the CDR3. Germline loops: CDR1 ENHRY, CDR2 SYGVKD. The germline V and J ends were trimmed by 7 bases and 3 bases, with 12 bases remaining between them.

The chain employs TRBV28 and TRBJ1-5; no definite D call. The ends were cut back, 5 bases at V and 9 bases at J, with 8 bases in the middle. Germline values: CDR1 MDHEN, CDR2 SYDVKM. The CDR3 is 11 residues long. The CDR3 nucleotides are TGTGCCAGCAGTGCCTTGCCGCCCCAGCATTTT. As protein: CASSALPPQHF.

The gene calls are TRBV29-1 and TRBJ2-7; 9 bases match TRBD1. Losses at the gene ends were 1 base for V and 5 bases for J; bases not matched to a gene: 6. Germline CDR1 and CDR2: SQVTM and ANQGSEA. CDR3 length: 14 residues. CDR3 DNA: TGCAGCGTTGAAGGTGGGACAGGGATCAACGAGCAGTACTTC. Amino acid sequence: CSVEGGTGINEQYF.

This clone was seen once. The V gene is TRBV2, the J gene TRBJ1-5; possible D gene TRBD1, 6 bases. V was pared by 8 bases and J by 4 bases, with 9 bases between. Germline values: CDR1 SNHLY, CDR2 FYNNEI. CDR3 size: 12 residues. The chain's CDR3 is CASGQPNQPQHF. CDR3 in DNA: TGTGCCAGCGGACAGCCTAATCAGCCCCAGCATTTT.

This clone is a singleton in its sample. The chain has TRBV5-1 and TRBJ2-1; 8 nucleotides match TRBD1. CDR3 length: 15 residues. Germline CDR1 SGHRS, CDR2 YFSETQ. V shed 4 bases and J 2 bases; nucleotides not matched to a gene: 5. This CDR3 reads CASSETGEAYNEQFF. The CDR3 DNA reads TGCGCCAGCAGCGAGACAGGGGAAGCCTACAATGAGCAGTTCTTC.

The chain uses TRBV7-9 and TRBJ1-2, with 8 bases aligning to TRBD1. The CDR3 loop spans 14 amino acids. Germline trimming cut 5 bases from V and 3 bases from J; bases unmatched to any gene: 5. CDR1 is SEHNR, CDR2 FQNEAQ, per germline (reference sequence). In nucleotides, the CDR3 is TGTGCCAGCAGCCCTAGGGGACAGGACTATGGCTACACCTTC. Translation gives CASSPRGQDYGYTF. The full variable domain, completed using reference TRBV7-9 and TRBJ1-2, is DTGVSQNPRHKITKRGQNVTFRCDPISEHNRLYWYRQTLGQGPEFLTYFQNEAQLEKSRLLSDRFSAERPKGSFSTLEIQRTEQGDSAMYLCASSPRGQDYGYTFGSGTRLTVV.

This sequence joins TRBV4-2 and TRBJ2-5; D gene unclear. This CDR3 region has 16 residues. The germline V gene encodes CDR1 LGHNA and CDR2 YNFKEQ. Trimming removed 0 bases at V and 1 base at J, with 12 bases between. The CDR3 DNA is TGTGCCAGCAGCCAAGATCTCGGAACAGTCCAAGAGACCCAGTACTTC. Protein product: CASSQDLGTVQETQYF.

V gene TRBV18 combines with J gene TRBJ2-5, with D perhaps matching TRBD1 (6 bases). The CDR3 loop spans 12 amino acids. V was clipped by 6 bases and J by 7 bases, with 12 bases between them. CDR1 and CDR2 (germline): KGHSH, LQKENI. The CDR3 spells CASSAVGGTQYF. Written as DNA, the CDR3 is TGTGCCAGCTCGGCCGTAGGGGGGACCCAGTACTTC. The full variable domain, its missing parts supplied by reference TRBV18 and TRBJ2-5, is NAGVMQNPRHLVRRRGQEARLRCSPMKGHSHVYWYRQLPEEGLKFMVYLQKENIIDESGMPKERFSAEFPKEGPSILRIQQVVRGDSAAYFCASSAVGGTQYFGPGTRLLVL.

V usage is TRBV7-2 and J usage is TRBJ1-6; TRBD1 aligns across 7 bases. The CDR3 totals 15 residues. Trimming removed 5 bases from V and 9 bases from J; junction bases left unmatched: 10. Germline CDR1 SGHTA, CDR2 FQGNSA. The CDR3 spells CASSPGTDRSSPLHF. The CDR3 coding sequence is TGTGCCAGCAGCCCCGGGACAGACAGGAGTTCACCCCTCCACTTT.

J is TRBJ2-1 and V is TRBV28; no reliable D call. CDR1 is MDHEN, CDR2 SYDVKM, per germline. The germline V and J ends were trimmed by 2 bases and 0 bases, with 5 bases remaining between them. This CDR3 comprises 14 residues. The CDR3 coding sequence is TGTGCCAGCAGTTTAGACAACTCCTACAATGAGCAGTTCTTC. Protein sequence: CASSLDNSYNEQFF.

V usage is TRBV5-1 and J usage is TRBJ1-1, with D possibly being TRBD1 (6 bases). Trimming removed 4 bases at V and 4 bases at J, with 14 bases between. Germline V gene lookup returns CDR1 SGHRS and CDR2 YFSETQ. CDR3 length: 14 amino acids. CDR3 coding DNA: TGCGCCAGCAGCCCAAGGACAGTCAGCACTGAAGCTTTCTTT. It specifies CASSPRTVSTEAFF.

This chain joins TRBV27 and TRBJ2-7; TRBD2 matches at 14 bases. Germline-derived CDR1 and CDR2 are MNHEY and SMNVEV (reference sequence). The CDR3 is 15 residues long. Losses at the gene ends were 7 bases for V and 6 bases for J; bases not matched to a gene: 8. The CDR3 coding sequence is TGTGCCAGCACGACTAGCGGGAGGGTTCCGGGCGAGCAGTACTTC. Its translation is CASTTSGRVPGEQYF.

This clone came up once. V is TRBV5-5 and J is TRBJ1-6; D is uncertain. The CDR3 totals 14 residues. The germline V gene has CDR1 SGHKS and CDR2 YYEKEE (reference sequence). V dropped 3 bases and J dropped 6 bases, with 10 bases sitting between them. In DNA form, the CDR3 reads TGTGCCAGCAGCTACTCAGTTAGTAATTCACCCCTCCACTTT. Encoded protein: CASSYSVSNSPLHF.

The chain couples TRBV7-9 to TRBJ1-5; D possibly corresponds to TRBD1 (5 bases). Trimming took 4 bases from V and 7 from J, leaving 14 bases between them. CDR1 SEHNR and CDR2 FQNEAQ come from the germline V gene (reference sequence). The CDR3 runs to 14 residues. CDR3 protein: CASSSGTSNQPQHF. The CDR3 DNA follows: TGTGCCAGCAGCTCAGGGACCTCGAACCAGCCCCAGCATTTT.

This clone showed up just once. The V call is TRBV14, the J call TRBJ2-3; a possible D gene is TRBD2 (5 bases). V was cut by 0 bases and J by 6 bases, with 19 bases left in between. Germline assignment: CDR1 SGHDN and CDR2 FVKESK. The CDR3 has 17 residues. Written as DNA, the CDR3 is TGTGCCAGCAGCCAAGATGGTAGATGGCGGGTAGGCGATACGCAGTATTTT. Translated, it gives CASSQDGRWRVGDTQYF.

The chain employs TRBV7-9 and TRBJ2-1; D remains unclear. The CDR3 runs to 16 residues. Germline CDR1 is SEHNR and CDR2 is FQNEAQ (reference sequence). V gave up 7 bases and J gave up 5 bases, with 21 bases separating them. The DNA of the CDR3 is TGTGCCAGCAACGCTGGGCGTACAGCTACTGACAATGAGCAGTTCTTC. It codes for CASNAGRTATDNEQFF. The full variable domain, its missing parts supplied by reference TRBV7-9 and TRBJ2-1, is DTGVSQNPRHKITKRGQNVTFRCDPISEHNRLYWYRQTLGQGPEFLTYFQNEAQLEKSRLLSDRFSAERPKGSFSTLEIQRTEQGDSAMYLCASNAGRTATDNEQFFGPGTRLTVL.

The table lists this clone with a count of one. The CDR3 sequence: CASSLATGVQETQYF. CDR3 nucleotides: TGTGCCAGCAGCTTAGCGACAGGGGTCCAAGAGACCCAGTACTTC. J is TRBJ2-5 and V is TRBV5-4, with 8 bases matching TRBD1. CDR1 is SGHNT, CDR2 YYREEE, per germline (reference sequence). The CDR3 is 15 residues long. V was clipped by 2 bases and J by 1 base; unmatched bases: 4.

V and J are TRBV3-1 (or the pseudogene TRBV3-2) and TRBJ2-5, with D tentatively TRBD2 (6 bases). Germline V gives CDR1 LGHDT, CDR2 YNNKEL (reference sequence). The CDR3 extends over 13 amino acids. Trimming removed 4 bases from V and 5 bases from J, with 11 bases in between. The CDR3 DNA reads as TGTGCCAGCAGCCGCGCGGGGACTGAGACCCAGTACTTC. This gives the protein CASSRAGTETQYF.

This rearrangement joins TRBV6-5 to TRBJ2-7; TRBD2 agrees at 7 bases. V dropped 11 bases and J dropped 1; count of bases not matched to a gene: 8. Germline-derived CDR1 and CDR2 are MNHEY and SVGAGI. The CDR3 has 13 residues. The CDR3 sequence: CAGGREYSYEQYF. For the CDR3, the DNA is TGTGCCGGCGGGCGGGAGTATTCCTACGAGCAGTACTTC.

V usage is TRBV7-8 and J usage is TRBJ1-4, with 8 bases matching TRBD1. V was clipped by 3 bases and J by 0 bases; unmatched bases: 6. Germline loops: CDR1 SGHVS, CDR2 FQNEAQ. This CDR3 contains 17 residues. CDR3 sequence reads: CASSFGQGRPTNEKLFF. CDR3 bases: TGTGCCAGCAGCTTCGGACAGGGAAGACCAACTAATGAAAAACTGTTTTTT.

The CDR3 loop reads CATSDYRRADTQYF. The CDR3 DNA follows: TGTGCCACCAGTGATTACCGCCGCGCAGATACGCAGTATTTT. The V and J genes are TRBV24-1 and TRBJ2-3; unclear D gene. The V gene lost 2 bases and the J gene lost 4 bases, with 9 bases spanning the gap. CDR1 and CDR2 from the germline V gene are KGHDR and SFDVKD. This CDR3 region has 14 residues.

The rearrangement joins TRBV5-4 to TRBJ2-5, with TRBD1 matching over 7 bases. Germline V gives CDR1 SGHNT, CDR2 YYREEE (reference sequence). The CDR3 extends over 14 amino acids. Trimming at V came to 4 bases and at J to 4 bases, leaving 7 bases not matched to a gene. The CDR3 nucleotides are TGTGCCAGCAGCGGTGGACAGGTAGGAGAGACCCAGTACTTC. Translation gives CASSGGQVGETQYF.

The chain carries TRBV19 and TRBJ1-5; D is unresolved. This CDR3 spans 15 amino acids. Germline lookup yields CDR1 LNHDA and CDR2 SQIVND (reference sequence). V was trimmed by 3 bases and J by 0 bases, leaving 9 bases between them. CDR3 sequence reads: CASSMWSDSNQPQHF. As DNA, the CDR3 is TGTGCCAGTAGTATGTGGAGCGATAGCAATCAGCCCCAGCATTTT.

This chain joins TRBV20-1 and TRBJ2-1, with 12 bases that match TRBD2. Germline V gene sequence: CDR1 DFQATT, CDR2 SNEGSKA (reference sequence). Trimming at V came to 3 bases and at J to 2 bases, leaving 11 bases not matched to a gene. This CDR3 is built from 18 residues. The CDR3 spells CSASPLAGGPRAYNEQFF. The CDR3 nucleotides are TGCAGTGCTAGTCCGCTAGCGGGAGGGCCGCGGGCCTACAATGAGCAGTTCTTC.

V and J are TRBV30 and TRBJ1-2, with 12 positions matching TRBD1. CDR1 is GTSNPN and CDR2 is SVGIG in the germline V gene (reference sequence). The J segment lost 7 bases and the V segment lost 0 bases, leaving 12 bases of the junction unmatched. This CDR3 is built from 17 residues. The CDR3: CAWSVGDRGPTFGGYTF. CDR3 sequence (DNA): TGTGCCTGGAGTGTGGGGGACAGGGGGCCCACCTTCGGTGGCTACACCTTC.

This chain's CDR3 is CASSQDPHSGANVLTF. CDR3 nucleotides: TGTGCCAGCAGCCAAGATCCGCACTCTGGGGCCAACGTCCTGACTTTC. This chain connects TRBV4-2 to TRBJ2-6; D is unclear. The CDR3 has 16 residues. Trimming stripped 0 bases from V and 0 bases from J, with 6 bases between. Germline V gene lookup returns CDR1 LGHNA and CDR2 YNFKEQ.

The rearrangement uses TRBV6-5 and TRBJ1-5, with 8 bases that match TRBD1. The CDR3 is made up of 14 amino acids. Germline V gene sequence: CDR1 MNHEY, CDR2 SVGAGI. V gave up 6 bases and J gave up 7 bases; unmatched junction bases: 8. The CDR3 DNA is TGTGCCAGCAGAGACAGGGGATCGCGGCAGCCCCAGCATTTT. It yields the protein CASRDRGSRQPQHF.

The chain recombines TRBV14 with TRBJ1-5, with no clear D. Trimming took off 0 bases at V and 4 bases at J, with 4 bases between the two ends. Per the germline V gene, CDR1 is SGHDN and CDR2 is FVKESK. The CDR3 loop spans 13 amino acids. DNA for the CDR3: TGTGCCAGCAGCCAAGACAGAAATCAGCCCCAGCATTTT. Its translation: CASSQDRNQPQHF.